This T cell receptor beta chain was sequenced during a study of T cells in Graves' hyperthyroidism and ophthalmopathy. CDR1 MNHEY and CDR2 SVGEGT come from the germline V gene. The CDR3 sequence is 14 residues long. Between the trimmed V and J ends, which lost 6 bases and 3 bases, there was a span of 9 bases. RNA transcripts gave rise to amplified TCR beta CDR3 regions. The study used the HTBI primer set for a first-round RT-PCR of the TCR CDR3. In TCRdb, the multiplex PCR reads were re-called with MiXCR into one record per CDR3 protein. The data hold approximately 530,000 distinct CDR3 sequences, with around 20% observed a single time. Patients with ophthalmopathy all had a Clinical Activity Score of at least 3, a NOSPECS grade of at least 4 and duration under 3 months. Each 10 ml fresh peripheral blood draw supplied the PBMCs.

The clonotype was recovered from a man aged 40-49 years with Graves' ophthalmopathy. The specimen was blood. This chain uses TRBV6-2 or TRBV6-3 with TRBJ1-6, with no clear D. Here the CDR3 reads CASSSGVYNSPLHF. CDR3 DNA sequence: TGTGCCAGCAGCTCAGGAGTCTATAATTCACCCCTCCACTTT.